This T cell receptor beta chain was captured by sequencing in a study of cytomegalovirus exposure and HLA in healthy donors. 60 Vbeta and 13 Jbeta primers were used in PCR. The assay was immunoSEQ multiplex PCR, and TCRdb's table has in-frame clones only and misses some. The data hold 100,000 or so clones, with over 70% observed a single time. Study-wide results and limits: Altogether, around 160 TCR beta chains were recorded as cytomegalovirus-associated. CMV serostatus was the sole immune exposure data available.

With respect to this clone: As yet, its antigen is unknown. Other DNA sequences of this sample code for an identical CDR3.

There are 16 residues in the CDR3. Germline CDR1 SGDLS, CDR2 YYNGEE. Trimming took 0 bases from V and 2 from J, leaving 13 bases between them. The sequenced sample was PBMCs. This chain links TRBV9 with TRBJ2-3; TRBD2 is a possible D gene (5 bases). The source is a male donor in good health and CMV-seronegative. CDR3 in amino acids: CASSVGLADTTDTQYF. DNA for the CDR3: TGTGCCAGCAGCGTAGGGCTAGCAGACACCACAGATACGCAGTATTTT.